The source of this TCR beta chain is a study of blood T cell repertoires in COVID-19. Overall study: Specimens from acute and convalescent COVID-19 originated in the United States, Italy and Spain.

This clone was found a few times. Authors' methods: Amplifying reference gene primers gave estimates of nucleated cell counts. TCRdb keeps only in-frame clones here, not all; method: immunoSEQ multiplex PCR. The DNA gave D and trimming, while V, J and clone size come from that table. The sample contains roughly 220,000 clones, roughly 80% of which appear only once. This clonotype was obtained from a woman aged 60-70 years with acute or convalescent COVID-19. What was sequenced was peripheral blood.

In DNA form, the CDR3 reads TGTGCCAGCGGCGACAGGGGCTCGGGAAACACCATATATTTT. Protein product: CASGDRGSGNTIYF. The rearrangement uses TRBV7-2 and TRBJ1-3, with TRBD1 matching over 8 bases. The CDR3 is 14 amino acids. The germline V gene has CDR1 SGHTA and CDR2 FQGNSA. V was clipped by 8 bases and J by 4 bases; unmatched bases: 7.